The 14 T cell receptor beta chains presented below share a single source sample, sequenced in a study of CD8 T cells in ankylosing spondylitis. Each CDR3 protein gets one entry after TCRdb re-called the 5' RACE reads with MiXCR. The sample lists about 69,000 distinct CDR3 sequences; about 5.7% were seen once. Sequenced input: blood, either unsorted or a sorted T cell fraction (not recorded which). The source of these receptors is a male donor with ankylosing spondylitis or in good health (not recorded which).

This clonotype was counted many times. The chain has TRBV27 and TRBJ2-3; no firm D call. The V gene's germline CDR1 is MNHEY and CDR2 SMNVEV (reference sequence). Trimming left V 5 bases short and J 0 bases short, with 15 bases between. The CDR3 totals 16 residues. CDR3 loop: CASSTLSSSSTDTQYF. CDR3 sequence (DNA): TGTGCCAGCAGTACCCTTAGCAGCTCTAGCACAGATACGCAGTATTTT.

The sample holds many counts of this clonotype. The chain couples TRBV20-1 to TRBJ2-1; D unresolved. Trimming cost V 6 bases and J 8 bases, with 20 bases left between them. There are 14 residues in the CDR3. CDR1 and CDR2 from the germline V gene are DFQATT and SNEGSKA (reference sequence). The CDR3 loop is CSAPRADALDEQFF. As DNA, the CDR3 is TGCAGTGCCCCTCGGGCGGACGCTTTGGATGAGCAGTTCTTC.

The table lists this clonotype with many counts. The CDR3, as DNA: TGTGCCAGCAGTTTAGTGGTGGGAGAGCAGTTCTTC. Amino acid sequence: CASSLVVGEQFF. The V and J genes are TRBV28 and TRBJ2-1; no clear D gene. V was cut by 2 bases and J by 10 bases, with 9 bases left in between. CDR3 length: 12 amino acids. Germline assignment: CDR1 MDHEN and CDR2 SYDVKM.

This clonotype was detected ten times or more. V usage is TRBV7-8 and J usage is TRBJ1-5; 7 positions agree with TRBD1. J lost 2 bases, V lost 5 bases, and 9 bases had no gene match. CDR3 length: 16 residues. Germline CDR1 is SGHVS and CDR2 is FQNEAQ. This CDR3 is CASSPVLQGGNQPQHF. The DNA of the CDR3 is TGTGCCAGCAGCCCCGTTCTGCAGGGGGGCAATCAGCCCCAGCATTTT.

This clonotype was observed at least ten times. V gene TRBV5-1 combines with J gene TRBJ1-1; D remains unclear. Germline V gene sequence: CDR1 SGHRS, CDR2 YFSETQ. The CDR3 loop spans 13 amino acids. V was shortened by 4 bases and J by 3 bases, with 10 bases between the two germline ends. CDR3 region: CASSAVVDTEAFF. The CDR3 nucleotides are TGCGCCAGCAGCGCAGTCGTGGACACTGAAGCTTTCTTT.

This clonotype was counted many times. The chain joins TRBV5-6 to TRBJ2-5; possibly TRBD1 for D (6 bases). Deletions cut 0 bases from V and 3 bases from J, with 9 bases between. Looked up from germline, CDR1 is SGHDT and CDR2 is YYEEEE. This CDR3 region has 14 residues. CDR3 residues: CASSLVQGKETQYF. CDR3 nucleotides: TGTGCCAGCAGCTTGGTACAGGGTAAAGAGACCCAGTACTTC.

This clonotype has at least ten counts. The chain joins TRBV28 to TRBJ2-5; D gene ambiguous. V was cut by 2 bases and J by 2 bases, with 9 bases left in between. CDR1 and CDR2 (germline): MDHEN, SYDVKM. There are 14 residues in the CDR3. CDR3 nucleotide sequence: TGTGCCAGCAGTTTACCAGGAATTCAAGAGACCCAGTACTTC. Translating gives CASSLPGIQETQYF.

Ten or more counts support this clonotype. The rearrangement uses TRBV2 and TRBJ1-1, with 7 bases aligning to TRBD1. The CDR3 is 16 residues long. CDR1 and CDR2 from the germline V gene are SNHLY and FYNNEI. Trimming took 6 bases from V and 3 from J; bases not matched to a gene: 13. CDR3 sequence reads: CASSDPPTGSDTEAFF. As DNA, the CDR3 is TGTGCCAGCAGCGATCCACCGACAGGGTCGGACACTGAAGCTTTCTTT. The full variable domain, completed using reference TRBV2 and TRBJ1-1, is EPEVTQTPSHQVTQMGQEVILRCVPISNHLYFYWYRQILGQKVEFLVSFYNNEISEKSEIFDDQFSVERPDGSNFTLKIRSTKLEDSAMYFCASSDPPTGSDTEAFFGQGTRLTVV.

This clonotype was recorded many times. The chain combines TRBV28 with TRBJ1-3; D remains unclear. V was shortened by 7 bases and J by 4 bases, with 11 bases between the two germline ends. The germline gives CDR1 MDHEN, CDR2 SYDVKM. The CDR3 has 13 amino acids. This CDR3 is CASTRSFGNTIYF. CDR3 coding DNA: TGTGCCAGCACACGATCCTTCGGAAACACCATATATTTT.

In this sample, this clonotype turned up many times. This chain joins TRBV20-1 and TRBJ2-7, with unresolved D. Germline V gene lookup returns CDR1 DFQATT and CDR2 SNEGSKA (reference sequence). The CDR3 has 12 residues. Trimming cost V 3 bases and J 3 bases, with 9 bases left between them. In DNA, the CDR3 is TGCAGTGCTAGCAGCAGGCTCTACGAGCAGTACTTC. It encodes CSASSRLYEQYF.

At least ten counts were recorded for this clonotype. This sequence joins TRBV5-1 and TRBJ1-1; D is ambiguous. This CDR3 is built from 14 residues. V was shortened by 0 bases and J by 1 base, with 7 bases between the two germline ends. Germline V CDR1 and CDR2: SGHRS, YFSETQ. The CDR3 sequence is CASSLALANTEAFF. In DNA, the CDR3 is TGCGCCAGCAGCTTGGCCTTGGCGAACACTGAAGCTTTCTTT.

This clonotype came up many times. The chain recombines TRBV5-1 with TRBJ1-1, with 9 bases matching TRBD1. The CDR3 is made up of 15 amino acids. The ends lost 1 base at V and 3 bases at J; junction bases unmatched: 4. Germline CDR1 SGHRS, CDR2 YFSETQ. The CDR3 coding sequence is TGCGCCAGCAGCTTGACAGGGGGCTGGGACACTGAAGCTTTCTTT. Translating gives CASSLTGGWDTEAFF.

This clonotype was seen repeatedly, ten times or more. The CDR3, as DNA: TGCGCCAGCACCCCGACAGGAATCAATTCACCCCTCCACTTT. Its translation: CASTPTGINSPLHF. The rearrangement uses TRBV10-2 and TRBJ1-6; D might be TRBD1 (6 bases). The V gene lost 7 bases and the J gene lost 7 bases, with 14 bases spanning the gap. The CDR3 length is 14 residues. The germline V gene has CDR1 WSHSY and CDR2 SAAADI.

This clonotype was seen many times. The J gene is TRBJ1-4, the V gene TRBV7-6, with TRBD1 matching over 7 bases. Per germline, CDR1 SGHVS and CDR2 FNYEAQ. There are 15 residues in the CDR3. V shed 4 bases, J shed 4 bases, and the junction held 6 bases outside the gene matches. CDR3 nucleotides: TGTGCCAGCAGCTCCTTTGGGACAGTTAATGAAAAACTGTTTTTT. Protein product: CASSSFGTVNEKLFF.